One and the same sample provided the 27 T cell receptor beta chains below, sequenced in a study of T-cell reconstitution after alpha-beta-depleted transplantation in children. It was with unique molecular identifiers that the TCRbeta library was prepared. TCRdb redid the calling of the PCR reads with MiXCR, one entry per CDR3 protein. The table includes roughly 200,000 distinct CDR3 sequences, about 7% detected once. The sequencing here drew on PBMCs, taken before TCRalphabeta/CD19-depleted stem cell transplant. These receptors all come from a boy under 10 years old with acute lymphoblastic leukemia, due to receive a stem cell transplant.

CDR3 nucleotides: TGTGCCAGCAGAGGACTAGCGGGGCAATACGAGCAGTACTTC. Its translation: CASRGLAGQYEQYF. This chain connects TRBV12-3 or TRBV12-4 to TRBJ2-7; 12 bases line up with TRBD2. Trimming at V came to 6 bases and at J to 4 bases, leaving 4 bases not matched to a gene. The length of the CDR3 is 14 residues.

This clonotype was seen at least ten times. In DNA, the CDR3 is TGCAGTGCCCCCCCAGGGGGCTGGGCATACAATGAGCAGTTCTTC. Amino acid sequence: CSAPPGGWAYNEQFF. This rearrangement joins TRBV20-1 to TRBJ2-1, with 8 bases aligning to TRBD1. V dropped 6 bases and J dropped 4; count of bases not matched to a gene: 11. The CDR3 consists of 15 residues. Per the germline V gene, CDR1 is DFQATT and CDR2 is SNEGSKA (reference sequence).

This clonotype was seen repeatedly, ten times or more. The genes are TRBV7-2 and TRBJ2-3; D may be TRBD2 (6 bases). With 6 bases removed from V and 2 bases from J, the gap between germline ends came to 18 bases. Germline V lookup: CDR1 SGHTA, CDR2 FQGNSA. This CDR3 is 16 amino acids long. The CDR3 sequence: CASRVGLATFTDTQYF. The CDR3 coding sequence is TGTGCCAGCAGGGTGGGTCTAGCGACATTCACAGATACGCAGTATTTT. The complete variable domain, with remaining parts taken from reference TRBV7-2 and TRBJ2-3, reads GAGVSQSPSNKVTEKGKDVELRCDPISGHTALYWYRQSLGQGLEFLIYFQGNSAPDKSGLPSDRFSAERTGGSVSTLTIQRTQQEDSAVYLCASRVGLATFTDTQYFGPGTRLTVL.

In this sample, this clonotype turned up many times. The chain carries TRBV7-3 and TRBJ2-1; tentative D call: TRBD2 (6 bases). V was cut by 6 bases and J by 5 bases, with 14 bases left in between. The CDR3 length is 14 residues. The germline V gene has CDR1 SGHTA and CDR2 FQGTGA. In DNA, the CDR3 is TGTGCCAGCAGTGGTGGGGGGAAACACAATGAGCAGTTCTTC. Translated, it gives CASSGGGKHNEQFF. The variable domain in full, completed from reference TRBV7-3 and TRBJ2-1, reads GAGVSQTPSNKVTEKGKYVELRCDPISGHTALYWYRQSLGQGPEFLIYFQGTGAADDSGLPNDRFFAVRPEGSVSTLKIQRTERGDSAVYLCASSGGGKHNEQFFGPGTRLTVL.

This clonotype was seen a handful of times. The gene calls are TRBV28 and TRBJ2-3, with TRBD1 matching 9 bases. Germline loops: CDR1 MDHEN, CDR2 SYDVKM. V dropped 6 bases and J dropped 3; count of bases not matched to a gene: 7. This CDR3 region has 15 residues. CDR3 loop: CASSQDRGATDTQYF. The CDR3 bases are TGTGCCAGCAGCCAGGACAGGGGAGCTACAGATACGCAGTATTTT. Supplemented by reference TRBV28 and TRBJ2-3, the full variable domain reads DVKVTQSSRYLVKRTGEKVFLECVQDMDHENMFWYRQDPGLGLRLIYFSYDVKMKEKGDIPEGYSVSREKKERFSLILESASTNQTSMYLCASSQDRGATDTQYFGPGTRLTVL.

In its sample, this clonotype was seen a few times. The CDR3 nucleotides are TGTGCCAGCAGTTTTAGGGGGCTTTTTGAAAAACTGTTTTTT. Protein: CASSFRGLFEKLFF. The chain carries TRBV28 and TRBJ1-4, with 7 bases matching TRBD1. V gave up 3 bases and J gave up 7 bases; unmatched junction bases: 5. Per germline, CDR1 MDHEN and CDR2 SYDVKM. The length of the CDR3 is 14 residues. Full variable domain (remainder filled in from reference TRBV28 and TRBJ1-4): DVKVTQSSRYLVKRTGEKVFLECVQDMDHENMFWYRQDPGLGLRLIYFSYDVKMKEKGDIPEGYSVSREKKERFSLILESASTNQTSMYLCASSFRGLFEKLFFGSGTQLSVL.

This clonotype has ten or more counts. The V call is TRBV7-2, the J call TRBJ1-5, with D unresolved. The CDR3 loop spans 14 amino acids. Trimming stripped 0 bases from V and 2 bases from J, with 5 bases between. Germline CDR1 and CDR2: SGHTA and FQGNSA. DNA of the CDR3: TGTGCCAGCAGCTTAGCGTTTGGCAATCAGCCCCAGCATTTT. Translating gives CASSLAFGNQPQHF.

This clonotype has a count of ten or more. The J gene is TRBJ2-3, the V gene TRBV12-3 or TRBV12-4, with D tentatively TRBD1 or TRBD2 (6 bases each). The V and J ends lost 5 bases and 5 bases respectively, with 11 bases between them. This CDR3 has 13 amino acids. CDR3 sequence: CASSPGAVDTQYF. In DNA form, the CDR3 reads TGTGCCAGCAGTCCGGGGGCAGTAGATACGCAGTATTTT.

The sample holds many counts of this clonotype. Here the CDR3 reads CSARRGNTEAFF. As DNA, the CDR3 is TGCAGTGCTAGAAGAGGGAACACTGAAGCTTTCTTT. The genes are TRBV20-1 and TRBJ1-1; D unclear. Between the trimmed V and J ends, which lost 2 bases and 1 base, there was a span of 5 bases. This CDR3 region has 12 residues. Germline V gene sequence: CDR1 DFQATT, CDR2 SNEGSKA (reference sequence).

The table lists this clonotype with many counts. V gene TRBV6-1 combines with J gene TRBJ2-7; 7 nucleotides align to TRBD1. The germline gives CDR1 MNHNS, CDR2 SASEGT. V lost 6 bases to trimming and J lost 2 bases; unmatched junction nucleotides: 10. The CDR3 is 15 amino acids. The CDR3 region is CASRKDPQGAYEQYF. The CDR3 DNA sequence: TGTGCCAGCAGGAAAGACCCTCAGGGGGCCTACGAGCAGTACTTC.

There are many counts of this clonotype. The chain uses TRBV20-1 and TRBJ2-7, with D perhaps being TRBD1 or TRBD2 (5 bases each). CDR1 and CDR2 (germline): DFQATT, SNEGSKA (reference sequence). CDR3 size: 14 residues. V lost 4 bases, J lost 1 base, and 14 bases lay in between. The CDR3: CSAIPRDPSYEQYF. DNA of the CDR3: TGCAGTGCTATCCCCCGGGACCCGTCCTACGAGCAGTACTTC.

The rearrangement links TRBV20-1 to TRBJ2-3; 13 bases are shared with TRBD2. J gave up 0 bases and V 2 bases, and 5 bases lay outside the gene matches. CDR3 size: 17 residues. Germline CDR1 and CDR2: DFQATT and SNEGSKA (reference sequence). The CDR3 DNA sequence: TGCAGTGCTAGACCGACTAGCGGGGGGACTAGCACAGATACGCAGTATTTT. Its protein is CSARPTSGGTSTDTQYF.

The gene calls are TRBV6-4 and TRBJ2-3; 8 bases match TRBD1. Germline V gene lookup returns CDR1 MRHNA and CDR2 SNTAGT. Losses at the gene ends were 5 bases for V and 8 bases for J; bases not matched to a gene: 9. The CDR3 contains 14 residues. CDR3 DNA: TGTGCCAGCAGTTCAGGGGGCGCTTATTCTACGCAGTATTTT. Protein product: CASSSGGAYSTQYF.

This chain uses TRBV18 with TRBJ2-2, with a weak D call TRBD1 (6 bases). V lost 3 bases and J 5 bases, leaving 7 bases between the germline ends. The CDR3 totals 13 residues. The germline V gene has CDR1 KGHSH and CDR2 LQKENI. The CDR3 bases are TGTGCCAGCTCACCCGGGACAACCGGGGAGCTGTTTTTT. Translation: CASSPGTTGELFF. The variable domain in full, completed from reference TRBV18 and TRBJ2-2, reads NAGVMQNPRHLVRRRGQEARLRCSPMKGHSHVYWYRQLPEEGLKFMVYLQKENIIDESGMPKERFSAEFPKEGPSILRIQQVVRGDSAAYFCASSPGTTGELFFGEGSRLTVL.

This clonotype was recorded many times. This CDR3 is CASSQAGVSYNEQFF. CDR3 nucleotides: TGTGCCAGCAGCCAAGCTGGGGTCTCCTACAATGAGCAGTTCTTC. The chain combines TRBV14 with TRBJ2-1; no definite D call. This CDR3 spans 15 amino acids. The germline gives CDR1 SGHDN, CDR2 FVKESK. V gave up 1 base and J gave up 0 bases, with 7 bases separating them.

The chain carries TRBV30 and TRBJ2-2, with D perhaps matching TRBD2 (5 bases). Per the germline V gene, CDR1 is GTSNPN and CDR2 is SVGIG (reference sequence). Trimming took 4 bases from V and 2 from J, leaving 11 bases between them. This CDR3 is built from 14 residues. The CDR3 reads CAWKGSRNTGELFF. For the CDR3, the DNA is TGTGCCTGGAAAGGGAGCCGAAACACCGGGGAGCTGTTTTTT.

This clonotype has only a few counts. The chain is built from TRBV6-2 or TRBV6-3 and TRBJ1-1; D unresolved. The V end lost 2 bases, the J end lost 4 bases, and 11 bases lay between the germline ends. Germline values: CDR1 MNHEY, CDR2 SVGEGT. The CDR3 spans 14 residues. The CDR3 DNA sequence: TGTGCCAGCAGTTACAGGCGGTCCGGCACTGAAGCTTTCTTT. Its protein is CASSYRRSGTEAFF.

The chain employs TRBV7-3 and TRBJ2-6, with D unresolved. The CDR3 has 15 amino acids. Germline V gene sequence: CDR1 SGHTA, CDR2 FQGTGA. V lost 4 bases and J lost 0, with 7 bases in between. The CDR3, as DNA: TGTGCCAGCAGCTCCGATAGCTCTGGGGCCAACGTCCTGACTTTC. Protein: CASSSDSSGANVLTF.

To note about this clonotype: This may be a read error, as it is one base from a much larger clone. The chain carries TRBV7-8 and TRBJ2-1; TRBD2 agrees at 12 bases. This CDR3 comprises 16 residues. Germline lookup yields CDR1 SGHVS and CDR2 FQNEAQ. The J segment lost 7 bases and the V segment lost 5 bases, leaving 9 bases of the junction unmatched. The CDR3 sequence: CASSETPGTSGNEQFF. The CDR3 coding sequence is TGTGCCAGCAGCGAAACACCCGGGACTAGCGGGAATGAGCAGTTCTTC.

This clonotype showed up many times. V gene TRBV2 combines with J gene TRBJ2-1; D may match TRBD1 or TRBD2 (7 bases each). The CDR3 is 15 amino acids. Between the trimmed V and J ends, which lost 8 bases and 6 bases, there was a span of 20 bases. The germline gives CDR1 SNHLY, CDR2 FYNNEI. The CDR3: CASPRGEGAVNEQFF. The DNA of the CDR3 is TGTGCCAGCCCGAGGGGGGAGGGGGCCGTCAATGAGCAGTTCTTC.

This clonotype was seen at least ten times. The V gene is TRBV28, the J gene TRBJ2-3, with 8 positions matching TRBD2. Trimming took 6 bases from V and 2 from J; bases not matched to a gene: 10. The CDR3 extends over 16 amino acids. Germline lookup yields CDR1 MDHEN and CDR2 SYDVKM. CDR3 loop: CASRIAGKGVTDTQYF. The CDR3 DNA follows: TGTGCCAGCAGAATAGCGGGGAAGGGGGTCACAGATACGCAGTATTTT.

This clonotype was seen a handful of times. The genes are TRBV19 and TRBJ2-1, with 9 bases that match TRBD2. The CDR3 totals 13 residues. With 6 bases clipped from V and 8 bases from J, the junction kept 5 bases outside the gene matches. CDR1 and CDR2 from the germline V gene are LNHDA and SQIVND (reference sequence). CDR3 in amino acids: CASSPGLAHEQFF. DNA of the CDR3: TGTGCCAGTAGCCCGGGACTAGCACATGAGCAGTTCTTC.

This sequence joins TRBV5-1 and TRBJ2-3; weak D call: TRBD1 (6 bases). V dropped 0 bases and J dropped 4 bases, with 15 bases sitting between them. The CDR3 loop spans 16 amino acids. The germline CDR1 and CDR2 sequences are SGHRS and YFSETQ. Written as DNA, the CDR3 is TGCGCCAGCAGCTTGGCCAGGGCAGGGACACCAGATACGCAGTATTTT. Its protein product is CASSLARAGTPDTQYF.

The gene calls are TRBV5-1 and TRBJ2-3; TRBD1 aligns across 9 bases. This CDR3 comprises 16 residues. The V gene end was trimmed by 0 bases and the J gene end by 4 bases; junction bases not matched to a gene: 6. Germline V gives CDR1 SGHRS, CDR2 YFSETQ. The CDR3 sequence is CASSLEGQGLADTQYF. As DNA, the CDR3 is TGCGCCAGCAGCTTGGAAGGACAGGGGTTAGCAGATACGCAGTATTTT.

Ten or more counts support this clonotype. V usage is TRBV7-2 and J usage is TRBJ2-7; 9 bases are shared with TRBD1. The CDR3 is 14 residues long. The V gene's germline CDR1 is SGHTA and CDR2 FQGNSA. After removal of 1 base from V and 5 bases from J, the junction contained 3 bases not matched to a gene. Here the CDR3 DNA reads TGTGCCAGCAGCTTAGGTGGGACAGGGAACGAGCAGTACTTC. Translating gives CASSLGGTGNEQYF.

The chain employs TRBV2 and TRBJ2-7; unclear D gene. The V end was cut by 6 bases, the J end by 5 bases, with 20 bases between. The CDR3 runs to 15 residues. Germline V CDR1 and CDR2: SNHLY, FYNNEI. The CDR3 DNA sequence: TGTGCCAGCAGCCCGATTTCGGCCCCCACGGACGAGCAGTACTTC. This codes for CASSPISAPTDEQYF.

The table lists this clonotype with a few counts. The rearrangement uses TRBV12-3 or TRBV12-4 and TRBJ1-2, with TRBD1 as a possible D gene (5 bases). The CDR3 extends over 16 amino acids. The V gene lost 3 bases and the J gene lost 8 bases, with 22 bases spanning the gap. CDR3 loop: CASSFGDSTASGGYTF. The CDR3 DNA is TGTGCCAGCAGTTTTGGGGACTCGACCGCCTCGGGGGGCTACACCTTC.